The clone carrying this TCR beta chain was counted only a few times. Its target is not known. The data stem from a study of cytomegalovirus exposure and HLA in healthy donors. Turning to the study itself: The 130 or so validation repertoires used the same platform as the 550 to 800 first-cohort repertoires (as reported by a later analysis). Study outcomes and limitations: A list of around 150 TCR beta chains associated with cytomegalovirus was given. Under in vitro conditions, three CMV-associated chains were confirmed as specific for CMV antigens.

Data came from immunoSEQ multiplex PCR; TCRdb stores just in-frame clones and leaves some out. There are under 80,000 clones in the sample; 94% occur only once, and about 3.6% lies in the top ten. Trimming cost V 4 bases and J 4 bases, with 7 bases left between them. This CDR3 is 13 amino acids long. Germline CDR1 reads MDHEN; CDR2 reads SYDVKM. Among the 110 or so subjects of the validation cohort, separate from the roughly 650-subject first cohort, were the donors. Sequenced sample: PBMCs. This TCR was recovered from a woman between 18 and 29 years old in good health and CMV-seropositive. V gene TRBV28 combines with J gene TRBJ2-2; D gene unclear. CDR3 sequence: CASSSRGTGELFF. DNA of the CDR3: TGTGCCAGCAGTTCCCGAGGCACCGGGGAGCTGTTTTTT.